This TCR beta chain was observed in a study of blood T cells in healthy people across ages. Study-level results: More naive CD4+ cells and higher diversity marked long-lived donors relative to aged donors. It was held that the diversity estimates obtained from one million T cells were underestimates.

V lost 4 bases to trimming and J lost 1 base; unmatched junction nucleotides: 4. The CDR3 runs to 15 residues. Looked up from germline, CDR1 is PRHDT and CDR2 is FYEKMQ (reference sequence). Donation came from healthy Caucasian individuals in Russia who were aged 6 to 90. Comment on this clonotype: The antigen remains unidentified.

Next came a second PCR, run for 7 to 11 cycles, which used a sample-barcoded 5' primer along with a J-beta primer mix. TCRdb independently ran MiXCR on the 5' RACE reads; one entry per CDR3 protein. The table has about 640,000 distinct CDR3 sequences, 58% seen once. Sequences were obtained from blood. This chain joins TRBV13 and TRBJ2-3; TRBD2 matches 8 bases. This TCR came from a man between 60 and 75 years old in good health. The CDR3 loop is CASSWEAGGTDTQYF. CDR3 coding DNA: TGTGCCAGCAGCTGGGAAGCGGGGGGCACAGATACGCAGTATTTT.